The entry below gives a single T cell receptor beta chain sequence along with its context. In germline, CDR1 is SGHAT, CDR2 FQNNGV. This CDR3 is 16 amino acids long. J gave up 4 bases and V 3 bases, and 5 bases lay outside the gene matches. This record comes from a study of blood T cell repertoires in COVID-19. TCRdb's table, derived via immunoSEQ multiplex PCR, lists solely in-frame clones and lacks some. The sample consists of 45,000 to 65,000 clones, more than 90% of them appearing once. The sample comprised peripheral blood. This clonotype was sampled from a human donor in a cohort sampled during active COVID-19. The chain links TRBV11-2 to TRBJ2-1; 11 nucleotides align to TRBD2. CDR3 loop: CASSFELAGEYNEQFF. Written as DNA, the CDR3 is TGTGCCAGCAGCTTCGAACTAGCGGGAGAATACAATGAGCAGTTCTTC.